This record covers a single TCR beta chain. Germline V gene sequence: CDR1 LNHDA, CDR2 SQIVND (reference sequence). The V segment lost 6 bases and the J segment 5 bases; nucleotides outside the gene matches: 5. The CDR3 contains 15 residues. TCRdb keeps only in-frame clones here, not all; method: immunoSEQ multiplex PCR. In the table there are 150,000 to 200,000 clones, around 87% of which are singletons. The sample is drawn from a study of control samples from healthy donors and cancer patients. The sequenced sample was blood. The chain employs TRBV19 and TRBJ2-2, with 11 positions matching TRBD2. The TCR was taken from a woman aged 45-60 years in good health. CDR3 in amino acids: CASRAGLAETGELFF. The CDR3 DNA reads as TGTGCCAGTAGGGCGGGACTAGCGGAGACCGGGGAGCTGTTTTTT.